The 29 T cell receptor beta chains listed next were all sequenced from one sample in a study of blood T cell repertoires in COVID-19. TCRdb's copy holds only in-frame clones and misses some; the assay was immunoSEQ multiplex PCR. The table includes about 200,000 clones, 80% detected once. Material: PBMCs or T cells enriched from blood (not recorded which). All receptors derive from a woman between 35 and 50 years old with acute COVID-19.

This clone was counted a single time. The identical CDR3 is also encoded by other nucleotide sequences in the sample. The chain links TRBV5-1 to TRBJ1-1; 8 bases align to TRBD1. Per germline, CDR1 SGHRS and CDR2 YFSETQ. There are 14 residues in the CDR3. With V trimmed by 0 bases and J by 4 bases, 2 bases remained unmatched. The CDR3 DNA follows: TGCGCCAGCAGCTTGGACAGGGGGGGCACTGAAGCTTTCTTT. This sequence encodes CASSLDRGGTEAFF.

V is TRBV7-6 and J is TRBJ1-1; 8 bases map to TRBD1. The CDR3 covers 13 residues. The germline V gene encodes CDR1 SGHVS and CDR2 FNYEAQ. V trimming: 5 bases; J trimming: 4 bases; junction bases outside the gene matches: 3. CDR3 region: CASSEDRVTEAFF. In DNA, the CDR3 is TGTGCCAGCAGCGAGGACAGGGTCACTGAAGCTTTCTTT.

A single count supports this clone. The chain links TRBV3-1 (or the pseudogene TRBV3-2) to TRBJ2-1; D ambiguous. The V and J ends lost 1 base and 4 bases respectively, with 2 bases between them. Germline-derived CDR1 and CDR2 are LGHDT and YNNKEL (reference sequence). The CDR3 has 12 amino acids. CDR3 bases: TGTGCCAGCAGCCAAGCGTACAATGAGCAGTTCTTC. Its translation is CASSQAYNEQFF.

This clone showed up just once. This chain links TRBV28 with TRBJ1-5; 9 nucleotides match TRBD1. Per the germline V gene, CDR1 is MDHEN and CDR2 is SYDVKM. CDR3 length: 18 amino acids. The J segment lost 0 bases and the V segment lost 0 bases, leaving 6 bases of the junction unmatched. The CDR3 protein is CASSLWRTGVDSNQPQHF. CDR3 sequence (DNA): TGTGCCAGCAGTTTATGGCGGACAGGGGTGGATAGCAATCAGCCCCAGCATTTT.

The chain couples TRBV28 to TRBJ1-1, with D tentatively TRBD1 (6 bases). V gave up 2 bases and J gave up 1 base, with 11 bases separating them. The germline V gene encodes CDR1 MDHEN and CDR2 SYDVKM. There are 15 residues in the CDR3. In DNA form, the CDR3 reads TGTGCCAGCAGTTTACTAGGGACAAAGAACACTGAAGCTTTCTTT. Encoded protein: CASSLLGTKNTEAFF. The variable domain in full, completed from reference TRBV28 and TRBJ1-1, reads DVKVTQSSRYLVKRTGEKVFLECVQDMDHENMFWYRQDPGLGLRLIYFSYDVKMKEKGDIPEGYSVSREKKERFSLILESASTNQTSMYLCASSLLGTKNTEAFFGQGTRLTVV.

This clone was observed once. The chain joins TRBV10-3 to TRBJ1-3; 7 positions agree with TRBD1. Trimming took 5 bases from V and 0 from J; bases not matched to a gene: 7. CDR1 is ENHRY, CDR2 SYGVKD, per germline. The CDR3 is 16 residues long. CDR3 sequence: CAISRGGLDSGNTIYF. The DNA for the CDR3 is TGTGCCATCAGTCGAGGGGGCTTGGACTCTGGAAACACCATATATTTT.

This clone showed up just once. The CDR3 sequence: CASSLGDRGRETQYF. The CDR3 bases are TGTGCCAGCAGCTTAGGAGACAGGGGTCGGGAGACCCAGTACTTC. The gene calls are TRBV7-8 and TRBJ2-5; 8 bases line up with TRBD1. Germline CDR1 is SGHVS and CDR2 is FQNEAQ. This CDR3 has 15 amino acids. Trimming cost V 1 base and J 5 bases; bases outside gene matches: 6.

The V and J genes are TRBV4-1 and TRBJ1-6; D not certain. The ends were cut back, 0 bases at V and 7 bases at J, with 10 bases in the middle. CDR3 length: 15 amino acids. Per germline, CDR1 MGHRA and CDR2 YSYEKL. The CDR3 region is CASSQDPGWNSPLHF. In nucleotides, the CDR3 is TGCGCCAGCAGCCAAGACCCGGGATGGAATTCACCCCTCCACTTT.

The chain links TRBV24-1 to TRBJ2-5; D not certain. From germline, CDR1 is KGHDR and CDR2 SFDVKD. This CDR3 is 15 amino acids long. Between the trimmed V and J ends, which lost 4 bases and 2 bases, there was a span of 13 bases. CDR3 DNA: TGTGCCACCAGTGACAGACACCTTCCTCAAGAGACCCAGTACTTC. Translation gives CATSDRHLPQETQYF.

The V call is TRBV24-1, the J call TRBJ1-1; D is undetermined. Germline-derived CDR1 and CDR2 are KGHDR and SFDVKD. This CDR3 contains 13 residues. Trimming took off 4 bases at V and 0 bases at J, with 5 bases between the two ends. The CDR3 here is CATSETLNTEAFF. CDR3 bases: TGTGCCACCAGTGAAACTCTGAACACTGAAGCTTTCTTT.

The chain uses TRBV6-5 and TRBJ1-2; D is uncertain. This CDR3 is built from 15 residues. V dropped 7 bases and J dropped 2 bases, with 17 bases sitting between them. CDR1 and CDR2 (germline): MNHEY, SVGAGI. The CDR3 DNA sequence: TGTGCCAGCACAAGGACCCTGGAGGGCAACTATGGCTACACCTTC. Amino acids: CASTRTLEGNYGYTF.

With regard to this clone: A much larger clonotype is one base distant, so this may be a read error. The V and J genes are TRBV2 and TRBJ1-2; D may be TRBD1 (6 bases). CDR1 is SNHLY, CDR2 FYNNEI, per germline. The length of the CDR3 is 15 residues. CDR3 amino acids: CANSVFPGADYGYTF. CDR3 nucleotide sequence: TGTGCCAACAGTGTATTTCCAGGGGCCGACTATGGCTACACCTTC.

The J gene is TRBJ1-1, the V gene TRBV30; TRBD1 matches at 9 bases. The length of the CDR3 is 12 residues. The ends lost 4 bases at V and 5 bases at J; junction bases unmatched: 2. The germline V gene encodes CDR1 GTSNPN and CDR2 SVGIG (reference sequence). The CDR3 DNA sequence: TGTGCCTGGACCGACAGGGGGACTGAAGCTTTCTTT. Protein product: CAWTDRGTEAFF.

The chain uses TRBV6-2 or TRBV6-3 and TRBJ2-7, with D perhaps TRBD2 (5 bases). This CDR3 spans 14 amino acids. Trimming removed 0 bases at V and 4 bases at J, with 10 bases between. Germline assignment: CDR1 MNHEY and CDR2 SVGEGT. The chain's CDR3 is CASSYSGLIYEQYF. CDR3 nucleotides: TGTGCCAGCAGTTACTCCGGACTCATATACGAGCAGTACTTC.

The CDR3 DNA reads as TGTGCCAGCAGCTTAGACACTAGCTCTGGAAACACCATATATTTT. Encoded protein: CASSLDTSSGNTIYF. This sequence joins TRBV7-8 and TRBJ1-3; D is uncertain. This CDR3 spans 15 amino acids. V was cut by 1 base and J by 0 bases, with 7 bases left in between. CDR1 SGHVS and CDR2 FQNEAQ come from the germline V gene.

This clone was counted between two and nine times. The V gene is TRBV19, the J gene TRBJ1-1, with D maybe TRBD1 (5 bases). V dropped 4 bases and J dropped 1 base, with 19 bases sitting between them. There are 17 residues in the CDR3. In germline, CDR1 is LNHDA, CDR2 SQIVND (reference sequence). The CDR3 region is CASSNPGHATANTEAFF. The CDR3 DNA follows: TGTGCCAGTAGTAACCCAGGACATGCAACCGCGAACACTGAAGCTTTCTTT.

The chain carries TRBV28 and TRBJ1-1; possibly TRBD1 for D (6 bases). Germline assignment: CDR1 MDHEN and CDR2 SYDVKM. V lost 3 bases and J 8 bases, leaving 22 bases between the germline ends. The CDR3 has 16 amino acids. CDR3 in amino acids: CASSFTFPGTRYEAFF. The CDR3 nucleotides read TGTGCCAGCAGTTTCACCTTTCCCGGGACACGATACGAAGCTTTCTTT. Drawing the rest from reference TRBV28 and TRBJ1-1, the complete variable domain is DVKVTQSSRYLVKRTGEKVFLECVQDMDHENMFWYRQDPGLGLRLIYFSYDVKMKEKGDIPEGYSVSREKKERFSLILESASTNQTSMYLCASSFTFPGTRYEAFFGQGTRLTVV.

V is TRBV30 and J is TRBJ1-2, with 7 bases fitting TRBD1. The CDR3 extends over 13 amino acids. The junction had 13 bases not matched to a gene; V was cut back by 7 bases and J by 8 bases. In germline, CDR1 is GTSNPN, CDR2 SVGIG (reference sequence). In DNA, the CDR3 is TGTGCCTTTGGACAGGTGCACCAGGAGGGCTACACCTTC. It codes for CAFGQVHQEGYTF.

The chain combines TRBV7-2 with TRBJ1-2, with TRBD1 as a possible D gene (6 bases). V gave up 5 bases and J gave up 7 bases, with 20 bases separating them. The CDR3 length is 15 residues. Germline CDR1 and CDR2: SGHTA and FQGNSA. The CDR3 here is CASSTGLRTDGGYTF. DNA of the CDR3: TGTGCCAGCAGCACCGGACTGCGGACAGATGGTGGCTACACCTTC.

The chain has TRBV25-1 and TRBJ1-1, with a tentative D call TRBD1 (5 bases). The CDR3 is 13 amino acids. Between the trimmed V and J ends, which lost 7 bases and 10 bases, there was a span of 19 bases. Germline CDR1 is MGHDK and CDR2 is SYGVNS. The CDR3 reads CASNQGQGVRAFF. Written as DNA, the CDR3 is TGTGCCAGCAATCAGGGCCAGGGTGTTCGAGCTTTCTTT.

This sequence joins TRBV11-1 and TRBJ2-5; D remains unclear. With 4 bases removed from V and 4 bases from J, the gap between germline ends came to 19 bases. This CDR3 comprises 16 residues. Germline loops: CDR1 SGHAT, CDR2 FQDESV (reference sequence). The CDR3 DNA reads as TGTGCCAGCAGCTCCGATCGGAGAGGCAGTTCAGAGACCCAGTACTTC. This translates into CASSSDRRGSSETQYF.

The chain links TRBV9 to TRBJ2-5; D is ambiguous. The germline V and J ends were trimmed by 3 bases and 1 base, with 7 bases remaining between them. This CDR3 spans 13 amino acids. CDR1 and CDR2 (germline): SGDLS, YYNGEE. This CDR3 is CASSASPQETQYF. CDR3 nucleotide sequence: TGTGCCAGCAGCGCGAGCCCCCAAGAGACCCAGTACTTC.

The genes are TRBV7-3 and TRBJ2-5, with TRBD1 as a possible D gene (6 bases). Germline CDR1 is SGHTA and CDR2 is FQGTGA. This CDR3 is 15 amino acids long. Deletions cut 2 bases from V and 1 base from J, with 11 bases between. The CDR3 loop reads CASSLLGQPQETQYF. In DNA, the CDR3 is TGTGCCAGCAGCTTATTAGGACAGCCCCAAGAGACCCAGTACTTC. The variable domain in full, completed from reference TRBV7-3 and TRBJ2-5, reads GAGVSQTPSNKVTEKGKYVELRCDPISGHTALYWYRQSLGQGPEFLIYFQGTGAADDSGLPNDRFFAVRPEGSVSTLKIQRTERGDSAVYLCASSLLGQPQETQYFGPGTRLLVL.

This clone was counted between two and nine times. This chain uses TRBV4-3 with TRBJ2-5; possibly TRBD2 for D (6 bases). Trimming stripped 0 bases from V and 1 base from J, with 15 bases between. In germline, CDR1 is LGHNA, CDR2 YSLEER. The CDR3 spans 17 residues. The CDR3 here is CASSQDGAGNLQETQYF. DNA of the CDR3: TGCGCCAGCAGCCAAGATGGGGCGGGAAATCTCCAAGAGACCCAGTACTTC.

There are many counts of this clone. V usage is TRBV19 and J usage is TRBJ1-5, with D maybe TRBD1 (5 bases). Germline V gene data show CDR1 as LNHDA and CDR2 as SQIVND (reference sequence). The CDR3 has 13 residues. Trimming pared 4 bases from V and 9 bases from J, leaving 13 bases between. This chain's CDR3 is CASSTGRDSPQHF. DNA for the CDR3: TGTGCCAGTAGTACAGGGAGGGATTCGCCCCAGCATTTT.

V is TRBV12-3 or TRBV12-4 and J is TRBJ2-7; 8 bases map to TRBD1. The CDR3 runs to 12 residues. J gave up 6 bases and V 7 bases, and 5 bases lay outside the gene matches. The CDR3 region has the DNA TGTGCCAGCACCAACAGGGGGAGCGAGCAGTACTTC. It yields the protein CASTNRGSEQYF.

J is TRBJ1-1 and V is TRBV15; 7 bases align to TRBD1. With 0 bases clipped from V and 1 base from J, the junction kept 8 bases outside the gene matches. Germline values: CDR1 LNHNV, CDR2 YYDKDF (reference sequence). This CDR3 has 17 amino acids. The CDR3 DNA follows: TGTGCCACCAGCAGAGATCTGGGACAGACCCCGAACACTGAAGCTTTCTTT. Its protein product is CATSRDLGQTPNTEAFF.

The V and J genes are TRBV27 and TRBJ1-2, with D possibly matching TRBD1 (5 bases). V gave up 3 bases and J gave up 8 bases, with 22 bases separating them. Germline CDR1 is MNHEY and CDR2 is SMNVEV (reference sequence). The CDR3 spans 16 residues. The CDR3 bases are TGTGCCAGCAGTTTCACCGGTCGAGGACAACGTTTAGGCTACACCTTC. This translates into CASSFTGRGQRLGYTF.

The chain uses TRBV7-3 and TRBJ2-6; D unclear. Trimming pared 4 bases from V and 0 bases from J, leaving 7 bases between. Germline assignment: CDR1 SGHTA and CDR2 FQGTGA. CDR3 length: 15 amino acids. CDR3 sequence: CASSSTASGANVLTF. The CDR3 bases are TGTGCCAGCAGCTCCACAGCCTCTGGGGCCAACGTCCTGACTTTC.